Following are 13 T cell receptor beta chains from one sample sequenced in a study of spatial heterogeneity in lung cancer. MiXCR was run by TCRdb on the 5' RACE reads, yielding one entry per CDR3 protein. The top ten hold roughly an eighth of the sample, which has approximately 25,000 distinct CDR3 sequences, roughly 7% seen once. As for time point: sample taken at primary tumor resection. Unsorted whole RNA samples from tumor, nontumor lung or frozen PBMC were sequenced. This material consisted of PBMCs, taken at surgery. The source of these receptors is a male donor with early-stage non-small cell lung cancer.

This clonotype was seen at least ten times. This chain uses TRBV6-5 with TRBJ2-2; 10 nucleotides align to TRBD2. Germline V gene sequence: CDR1 MNHEY, CDR2 SVGAGI. The CDR3 loop spans 15 amino acids. Germline trimming cut 8 bases from V and 3 bases from J; bases unmatched to any gene: 6. This chain's CDR3 is CASWKLAGYTGELFF. The DNA of the CDR3 is TGTGCCAGCTGGAAACTAGCGGGGTACACCGGGGAGCTGTTTTTT.

This clonotype occurred many times. This chain connects TRBV12-5 to TRBJ1-1; D is ambiguous. From germline, CDR1 is LGHNT and CDR2 FRNRAP. The CDR3 is 13 amino acids. Trimming shortened V by 5 bases and J by 1 base, and 8 bases separated the two germline ends. Written as DNA, the CDR3 is TGTGCTAGTGGTGGAGTCAGGAACACTGAAGCTTTCTTT. Amino acids: CASGGVRNTEAFF.

This clonotype is termed medium-sized. J is TRBJ2-2 and V is TRBV10-3; 10 bases fit TRBD2. V trimming: 11 bases; J trimming: 6 bases; junction bases outside the gene matches: 12. Germline loops: CDR1 ENHRY, CDR2 SYGVKD. The CDR3 sequence is 15 residues long. CDR3 region: CASRTSGDGSGELFF. CDR3 bases: TGTGCCTCGAGGACTAGCGGAGACGGGTCCGGGGAGCTGTTTTTT.

There are many counts of this clonotype. The chain recombines TRBV10-3 with TRBJ1-1; 7 bases are a match to TRBD1. The germline V gene encodes CDR1 ENHRY and CDR2 SYGVKD. V gave up 0 bases and J gave up 4 bases; unmatched junction bases: 29. The CDR3 extends over 23 amino acids. This CDR3 reads CAISESRGRVPPSSNAVGTEAFF. CDR3 in DNA: TGTGCCATCAGTGAGTCGAGGGGGCGAGTTCCGCCCTCCTCAAACGCTGTGGGCACTGAAGCTTTCTTT.

This clonotype is deemed large. The rearrangement links TRBV28 to TRBJ1-2; no clear D gene. Trimming removed 7 bases from V and 4 bases from J, with 13 bases in between. The CDR3 totals 13 residues. Germline CDR1 reads MDHEN; CDR2 reads SYDVKM. The CDR3 region has the DNA TGTGCCAGCACGATCGTCGGACTCTATGGCTACACCTTC. Encoded protein: CASTIVGLYGYTF.

V and J are TRBV7-2 and TRBJ2-2, with TRBD1 as a possible D gene (5 bases). From germline, CDR1 is SGHTA and CDR2 FQGNSA. The CDR3 is 15 residues long. Trimming pared 5 bases from V and 2 bases from J, leaving 12 bases between. CDR3 sequence: CASSLQGFNTGELFF. CDR3 in DNA: TGTGCCAGCAGCCTTCAGGGTTTTAACACCGGGGAGCTGTTTTTT.

This clonotype was seen at least ten times. The chain recombines TRBV10-2 with TRBJ2-5; possibly TRBD1 or TRBD2 for D (5 bases each). CDR1 is WSHSY, CDR2 SAAADI, per germline. The CDR3 has 14 amino acids. The V and J ends lost 5 bases and 1 base respectively, with 11 bases between them. The CDR3 protein is CASSKRGFQETQYF. In DNA, the CDR3 is TGCGCCAGCAGTAAGAGGGGATTCCAAGAGACCCAGTACTTC.

By frequency in the sample, this clonotype is medium-sized. The rearrangement joins TRBV5-5 to TRBJ2-3; D perhaps matches TRBD2 (6 bases). There are 15 residues in the CDR3. CDR1 SGHKS and CDR2 YYEKEE come from the germline V gene (reference sequence). Trimming left V 3 bases short and J 2 bases short, with 13 bases between. The CDR3 region is CASSSPGLSTDTQYF. As DNA, the CDR3 is TGTGCCAGCAGCTCTCCGGGACTTTCCACAGATACGCAGTATTTT.

This clonotype was detected many times. The chain recombines TRBV28 with TRBJ1-1; possibly TRBD1 for D (5 bases). V was shortened by 2 bases and J by 3 bases, with 10 bases between the two germline ends. This CDR3 is 14 amino acids long. Germline V CDR1 and CDR2: MDHEN, SYDVKM. Here the CDR3 reads CASSLTEGYTEAFF. Written as DNA, the CDR3 is TGTGCCAGCAGTTTAACCGAGGGGTACACTGAAGCTTTCTTT.

This clonotype is categorized as medium-sized (0.01 to 0.1%). The CDR3 nucleotides read TGCAGTGCCGTTCCCGGGACTAGCGGCTACAATGAGCAGTTCTTC. It is translated as CSAVPGTSGYNEQFF. V and J are TRBV20-1 and TRBJ2-1, with 11 nucleotides matching TRBD2. From germline, CDR1 is DFQATT and CDR2 SNEGSKA (reference sequence). The CDR3 has 15 amino acids. V lost 6 bases, J lost 3 bases, and 7 bases stayed unmatched.

There are a few counts of this clonotype. The genes are TRBV14 and TRBJ1-6, with D unclear. CDR1 and CDR2 (germline): SGHDN, FVKESK. The CDR3 totals 12 residues. Trimming removed 3 bases at V and 9 bases at J, with 6 bases between. CDR3 nucleotide sequence: TGTGCCAGCAGCCACCCTAGTTCACCCCTCCACTTT. This translates into CASSHPSSPLHF.

By its share, this clonotype is medium-sized. This sequence joins TRBV28 and TRBJ2-1; D is possibly TRBD1 (5 bases). Trimming shortened V by 4 bases and J by 0 bases, and 10 bases separated the two germline ends. This CDR3 has 15 residues. Germline V gene lookup returns CDR1 MDHEN and CDR2 SYDVKM. Here the CDR3 DNA reads TGTGCCAGCAGTTCAAGACAGAGCTCCTACAATGAGCAGTTCTTC. This encodes CASSSRQSSYNEQFF.

This clonotype is medium-sized by share. Here the CDR3 reads CASSLTWTVPQETQYF. CDR3 DNA: TGCGCCAGCAGCTTAACCTGGACAGTGCCTCAAGAGACCCAGTACTTC. The chain is built from TRBV5-1 and TRBJ2-5; tentatively, D is TRBD1 (6 bases). The V gene's germline CDR1 is SGHRS and CDR2 YFSETQ. The CDR3 sequence is 16 residues long. The V end was cut by 2 bases, the J end by 2 bases, with 16 bases between.